Included here is one T cell receptor beta chain sequence, with context. Antigen unknown. The CDR3 sequence is 15 residues long. CDR1 SQVTM and CDR2 ANQGSEA come from the germline V gene. The V end was cut by 6 bases, the J end by 0 bases, with 17 bases between. Measured with immunoSEQ multiplex PCR; TCRdb has only the in-frame clones, and not every one. This sample has fewer than 3,500 clones, with 20% to 25% found just once. Treatment here: randomized to nivolumab then ipilimumab (arm A) or the reverse (arm B). This sample was taken from a study of sequential checkpoint blockade in melanoma. Study context: After both sequences, patients received maintenance nivolumab. Findings and limits, study-wide: Patients with week-13 increases in T-cell fraction and clonality benefited about 30 times more often. PD-L1 staining and CD8+ counts, not mutational load, tracked tumor T-cell clonality.

This receptor was identified in a human patient with melanoma. Some clones in this sample may be carry-over from other donors' samples. This specimen consisted of tumor tissue (inferred from file names), obtained from a patient given nivolumab and ipilimumab in sequence. The V and J genes are TRBV29-1 and TRBJ1-2, with no clear D. The CDR3 sequence is CSVSPGERANYGYTF. CDR3 sequence (DNA): TGCAGCGTGAGCCCTGGGGAACGAGCTAACTATGGCTACACCTTC.